The source of this T cell receptor beta chain is a study of blood T cell repertoires in COVID-19. Study in general: Specimens from acute and convalescent COVID-19 originated in the United States, Italy and Spain. In each case, the material was cDNA or gDNA derived from T cells, B-cell-depleted T cells, or PBMCs.

Sequencing was performed with immunoSEQ multiplex PCR; in TCRdb, only in-frame clones are kept and a portion is missing. The sample consists of under 250,000 clones, about four fifths of them appearing once. Living in roughly 25 US areas, the participants were between about 18 and 100 years of age. Cohort assignment relied on participant-reported clinical history. The germline V gene has CDR1 MNHEY and CDR2 SVGAGI. The trim removed 11 bases at V and 6 bases at J, leaving 18 bases unmatched. The CDR3 extends over 15 amino acids. The sequencing input was PBMCs or T cells enriched from blood (not recorded which). The chain has TRBV6-5 and TRBJ1-2; 7 bases are a match to TRBD1. The clonotype comes from a woman between 40 and 50 years old with acute COVID-19. CDR3 loop: CAAGGQLTEGNGYTF. As DNA, the CDR3 is TGTGCCGCAGGGGGTCAGCTAACGGAGGGGAATGGCTACACCTTC.